These 4 T cell receptor beta chains share one sample of origin, sequenced in a study of blood T cell repertoires in COVID-19. The protocol was immunoSEQ multiplex PCR, while the TCRdb copy is restricted to in-frame clones and leaves out a portion. The sample carries 250,000 to 300,000 clones, roughly nine tenths recorded once. Sequencing was done on a sample of peripheral blood. These receptors came from a woman under 40 with COVID-19, enrolled during active disease.

The table lists this clone with a few counts. This sequence joins TRBV19 and TRBJ1-3; 9 bases are a match to TRBD1. CDR3 size: 16 residues. V gave up 5 bases and J gave up 4 bases; unmatched junction bases: 9. Germline values: CDR1 LNHDA, CDR2 SQIVND (reference sequence). The DNA for the CDR3 is TGTGCCAGTAGTCCCTCAACAGGGGGCGGCGGAAACACCATATATTTT. Encoded protein: CASSPSTGGGGNTIYF.

The V call is TRBV6-6, the J call TRBJ2-5; TRBD2 is a possible D gene (6 bases). Between the trimmed V and J ends, which lost 0 bases and 2 bases, there was a span of 13 bases. Germline assignment: CDR1 MNHNY and CDR2 SVGAGI (reference sequence). The CDR3 sequence is 16 residues long. The CDR3 sequence is CASSYSEGRLQETQYF. CDR3 DNA sequence: TGTGCCAGCAGTTACTCGGAGGGACGGTTACAAGAGACCCAGTACTTC.

The genes are TRBV7-2 and TRBJ1-2; D is unresolved. This CDR3 contains 14 residues. The V end lost 1 base, the J end lost 4 bases, and 10 bases lay between the germline ends. The germline V gene encodes CDR1 SGHTA and CDR2 FQGNSA. CDR3 amino acids: CASSLVGTAYGYTF. CDR3 DNA sequence: TGTGCCAGCAGCTTAGTAGGCACAGCCTATGGCTACACCTTC. Complete variable domain (other parts from reference TRBV7-2 and TRBJ1-2): GAGVSQSPSNKVTEKGKDVELRCDPISGHTALYWYRQSLGQGLEFLIYFQGNSAPDKSGLPSDRFSAERTGGSVSTLTIQRTQQEDSAVYLCASSLVGTAYGYTFGSGTRLTVV.

The chain uses TRBV2 and TRBJ2-5; D call uncertain. V dropped 4 bases and J dropped 9 bases, with 15 bases sitting between them. This CDR3 spans 13 amino acids. In germline, CDR1 is SNHLY, CDR2 FYNNEI. The CDR3 spells CASSGVSGVSQYF. In DNA, the CDR3 is TGTGCCAGCAGTGGTGTTAGTGGTGTGTCCCAGTACTTC. The complete variable domain, with remaining parts taken from reference TRBV2 and TRBJ2-5, reads EPEVTQTPSHQVTQMGQEVILRCVPISNHLYFYWYRQILGQKVEFLVSFYNNEISEKSEIFDDQFSVERPDGSNFTLKIRSTKLEDSAMYFCASSGVSGVSQYFGPGTRLLVL.